A single sample is the source of the 27 T cell receptor beta chains below, sequenced in a study of post-analysis software for immune sequencing data. The study's findings and limits: Controls had lower frequencies than patients of five or six TRBV segments, which included TRBV5-6, TRBV5-1 and TRBV20-1.

No antigen has been assigned to these receptors. Built from TCR beta cDNA, the libraries had unique molecular identifiers in them. TCRdb re-called the PCR reads with MiXCR, one entry per CDR3 protein. The sample records 350,000 to 500,000 distinct CDR3 sequences, over 30% being singletons. The sample taken for sequencing was blood. The receptor source for this set is a girl aged 2 to 10 with multiple sclerosis.

This clonotype was detected a few times. The CDR3 loop is CASSLGGGDGYTF. CDR3 nucleotide sequence: TGTGCCAGCAGCTTAGGTGGGGGCGATGGCTACACCTTC. The chain carries TRBV7-9 and TRBJ1-2; TRBD1 is a possible D gene (6 bases). The length of the CDR3 is 13 residues. Germline CDR1 and CDR2: SEHNR and FQNEAQ (reference sequence). V was trimmed by 1 base and J by 6 bases, leaving 9 bases between them.

This clonotype was picked up a small number of times. The chain employs TRBV4-3 and TRBJ1-4; a weak D match, TRBD1 (6 bases). The CDR3 is 18 residues long. V was trimmed by 0 bases and J by 3 bases, leaving 17 bases between them. The germline gives CDR1 LGHNA, CDR2 YSLEER. The CDR3 coding sequence is TGCGCCAGCAGCCAAGATTTCGGCAGGGGACGGGCTAATGAAAAACTGTTTTTT. Its protein is CASSQDFGRGRANEKLFF.

The rearrangement uses TRBV29-1 and TRBJ2-5; TRBD2 is a possible D gene (5 bases). The CDR3 length is 13 residues. V lost 6 bases to trimming and J lost 11 bases, with 22 bases between them. Germline CDR1 is SQVTM and CDR2 is ANQGSEA. The CDR3, as DNA: TGCAGCGTCGTAGAAACCAACTCTTGGGAGCAGTACTTC. Protein: CSVVETNSWEQYF.

This chain uses TRBV4-1 with TRBJ2-3, with 8 bases identical to TRBD1. CDR1 and CDR2 (germline): MGHRA, YSYEKL. CDR3 length: 16 residues. Germline trimming cut 0 bases from V and 4 bases from J; bases unmatched to any gene: 6. The CDR3 bases are TGCGCCAGCAGCCAAGAGGGTGACAGGGGTGCAGATACGCAGTATTTT. Residues: CASSQEGDRGADTQYF.

This chain connects TRBV27 to TRBJ2-1, with D possibly being TRBD2 (7 bases). The J call may be faulty, since TRBJ2-7 better matches the DNA end. CDR3 length: 17 residues. Germline values: CDR1 MNHEY, CDR2 SMNVEV (reference sequence). For the CDR3, the DNA is TGTGCCAGCAGTCCCCTTTTTGGCGGGGGCTCCTACAATGAGCAGTACTTC. This codes for CASSPLFGGGSYNEQYF.

The genes are TRBV20-1 and TRBJ2-3, with 8 bases that match TRBD2. CDR1 DFQATT and CDR2 SNEGSKA come from the germline V gene (reference sequence). V was clipped by 1 base and J by 2 bases; unmatched bases: 5. The CDR3 length is 15 residues. DNA of the CDR3: TGCAGTGCTAGAGGTAGCGGGGCGACCACAGATACGCAGTATTTT. Amino acids: CSARGSGATTDTQYF.

The V and J genes are TRBV24-1 and TRBJ1-2; 7 bases map to TRBD1. V lost 2 bases, J lost 4 bases, and 9 bases stayed unmatched. CDR1 and CDR2 from the germline V gene are KGHDR and SFDVKD. The CDR3 sequence is 16 residues long. DNA of the CDR3: TGTGCCACCAGTGATTCGGCGGACAGGACAGCCTATGGCTACACCTTC. It yields the protein CATSDSADRTAYGYTF.

The V call is TRBV12-3 or TRBV12-4, the J call TRBJ1-2; weak D call: TRBD1 (6 bases). Trimming stripped 8 bases from V and 4 bases from J, with 14 bases between. This CDR3 region has 13 residues. CDR3 coding DNA: TGTGCCAGCCGCCTGACAGGTTCCTATGGCTACACCTTC. Translated: CASRLTGSYGYTF.

There are many counts of this clonotype. V usage is TRBV5-6 and J usage is TRBJ2-7, with TRBD1 as a possible D gene (6 bases). CDR1 is SGHDT, CDR2 YYEEEE, per germline. Trimming removed 3 bases from V and 5 bases from J, with 9 bases in between. The CDR3 sequence is 12 residues long. The CDR3 reads CASSWDTNEQYF. Written as DNA, the CDR3 is TGTGCCAGCAGCTGGGACACCAACGAGCAGTACTTC.

This clonotype was seen a handful of times. The chain is built from TRBV9 and TRBJ2-1; no firm D call. Between the trimmed V and J ends, which lost 0 bases and 12 bases, there was a span of 13 bases. Per the germline V gene, CDR1 is SGDLS and CDR2 is YYNGEE. The CDR3 has 13 residues. The CDR3 region has the DNA TGTGCCAGCAGCGTAGTGTGGGTCTCTGGGCAGTTCTTC. Residues: CASSVVWVSGQFF. Combining the CDR3 with reference TRBV9 and TRBJ2-1 gives the whole variable domain DSGVTQTPKHLITATGQRVTLRCSPRSGDLSVYWYQQSLDQGLQFLIQYYNGEERAKGNILERFSAQQFPDLHSELNLSSLELGDSALYFCASSVVWVSGQFFGPGTRLTVL.

The V call is TRBV5-6, the J call TRBJ1-2; D is perhaps TRBD1 (5 bases). V was clipped by 3 bases and J by 3 bases, with 15 bases between them. The CDR3 has 15 amino acids. Per the germline V gene, CDR1 is SGHDT and CDR2 is YYEEEE. The CDR3 sequence is CASSSSSGQHYGYTF. The CDR3 DNA follows: TGTGCCAGCAGCTCCTCATCAGGGCAGCACTATGGCTACACCTTC.

As regards this clonotype: At one end the junction does not follow the germline gene, possibly because of a read error. V usage is TRBV11-2 and J usage is TRBJ2-5; TRBD1 agrees at 9 bases. The CDR3 loop spans 16 amino acids. In germline, CDR1 is SGHAT, CDR2 FQNNGV. The CDR3 here is CASSPTGGFSQGTQYF. The DNA of the CDR3 is TGTGCCAGCAGCCCGACAGGGGGGTTTAGTCAAGGGACCCAGTACTTC.

This rearrangement joins TRBV7-2 to TRBJ2-5, with no clear D. V was clipped by 1 base and J by 5 bases, with 8 bases between them. Germline V gene lookup returns CDR1 SGHTA and CDR2 FQGNSA. CDR3 length: 13 residues. CDR3 coding DNA: TGTGCCAGCAGCTTAGAGAGCTTGGAGACCCAGTACTTC. Translation: CASSLESLETQYF.

This clonotype was detected a few times. The chain combines TRBV20-1 with TRBJ2-3; possibly TRBD2 for D (5 bases). CDR3 length: 12 amino acids. V gave up 7 bases and J gave up 7 bases, with 15 bases separating them. Germline V lookup: CDR1 DFQATT, CDR2 SNEGSKA (reference sequence). The CDR3 here is CSGSGNGNTQYF. Written as DNA, the CDR3 is TGCAGTGGGTCAGGCAACGGGAATACGCAGTATTTT.

This clonotype was detected only a few times. The J gene is TRBJ2-3, the V gene TRBV15, with 8 positions matching TRBD1. The CDR3 consists of 14 residues. From germline, CDR1 is LNHNV and CDR2 YYDKDF (reference sequence). Trimming cost V 4 bases and J 4 bases; bases outside gene matches: 4. CDR3 in DNA: TGTGCCACCAGCACCCGACAGGGGCCAGATACGCAGTATTTT. Amino acids: CATSTRQGPDTQYF.

In this sample, this clonotype turned up a few times. The chain recombines TRBV29-1 with TRBJ2-1; TRBD2 matches at 11 bases. This CDR3 is built from 15 residues. Germline assignment: CDR1 SQVTM and CDR2 ANQGSEA. V lost 6 bases and J lost 8; bases outside the gene matches: 12. CDR3 DNA: TGCAGCGTAGATGGGACTAGCGGAACAAGGGATGAGCAGTTCTTC. Its translation: CSVDGTSGTRDEQFF.

This chain uses TRBV20-1 with TRBJ2-3; 9 positions match TRBD2. Per the germline V gene, CDR1 is DFQATT and CDR2 is SNEGSKA (reference sequence). The J segment lost 5 bases and the V segment lost 5 bases, leaving 11 bases of the junction unmatched. The CDR3 length is 15 residues. In nucleotides, the CDR3 is TGCAGTGCTGGCCAGCGGGAGCGGGGGGTAGATACGCAGTATTTT. This codes for CSAGQRERGVDTQYF.

This rearrangement joins TRBV28 to TRBJ2-3; TRBD2 matches at 12 bases. The CDR3 totals 17 residues. CDR1 and CDR2 from the germline V gene are MDHEN and SYDVKM. The J segment lost 2 bases and the V segment lost 1 base, leaving 4 bases of the junction unmatched. The CDR3 DNA reads TGTGCCAGCAGTTTATTGTCTAGCGGGGGGGTCACAGATACGCAGTATTTT. It translates to CASSLLSSGGVTDTQYF.

This chain joins TRBV5-1 and TRBJ2-5; TRBD2 is a possible D gene (5 bases). V dropped 5 bases and J dropped 5 bases, with 10 bases sitting between them. The germline CDR1 and CDR2 sequences are SGHRS and YFSETQ. The length of the CDR3 is 12 residues. The CDR3 region is CASRWEQETQYF. The DNA of the CDR3 is TGCGCCAGCAGATGGGAGCAGGAGACCCAGTACTTC. The full variable domain, rest sourced from reference TRBV5-1 and TRBJ2-5, is KAGVTQTPRYLIKTRGQQVTLSCSPISGHRSVSWYQQTPGQGLQFLFEYFSETQRNKGNFPGRFSGRQFSNSRSEMNVSTLELGDSALYLCASRWEQETQYFGPGTRLLVL.

The sample holds many counts of this clonotype. The chain employs TRBV20-1 and TRBJ2-4; D unclear. The length of the CDR3 is 12 residues. Per the germline V gene, CDR1 is DFQATT and CDR2 is SNEGSKA (reference sequence). V gave up 3 bases and J gave up 7 bases, with 10 bases separating them. CDR3 sequence (DNA): TGCAGTGCTAGGGGGAACGCGAACATTCAGTACTTC. Its translation is CSARGNANIQYF.

This clonotype has just a few counts. CDR3 DNA: TGTGCCAGCAGCTTAGATGCGGGCACTGAAGCTTTCTTT. Residues: CASSLDAGTEAFF. The chain has TRBV7-3 and TRBJ1-1; D gene ambiguous. CDR1 is SGHTA and CDR2 is FQGTGA in the germline V gene. There are 13 residues in the CDR3. Trimming took 2 bases from V and 4 from J, leaving 8 bases between them.

The gene calls are TRBV6-1 and TRBJ2-3; TRBD1 agrees at 7 bases. The CDR3 is 19 amino acids. The ends lost 6 bases at V and 0 bases at J; junction bases unmatched: 18. The germline V gene has CDR1 MNHNS and CDR2 SASEGT. The CDR3 loop reads CASSRAGYTGTASTDTQYF. CDR3 in DNA: TGTGCCAGCAGCCGGGCGGGTTATACCGGGACAGCAAGCACAGATACGCAGTATTTT.

This clonotype was seen a handful of times. This rearrangement joins TRBV4-1 to TRBJ1-2; D is unclear. Per the germline V gene, CDR1 is MGHRA and CDR2 is YSYEKL. The CDR3 has 16 amino acids. Between the trimmed V and J ends, which lost 0 bases and 4 bases, there was a span of 15 bases. This chain's CDR3 is CASSQEATAKTYGYTF. DNA of the CDR3: TGCGCCAGCAGCCAAGAGGCGACGGCGAAAACCTATGGCTACACCTTC.

This clonotype was seen a few times. The chain combines TRBV10-2 with TRBJ2-3; 8 nucleotides match TRBD2. V lost 0 bases to trimming and J lost 2 bases; unmatched junction nucleotides: 13. The germline V gene has CDR1 WSHSY and CDR2 SAAADI. The CDR3 extends over 19 amino acids. The chain's CDR3 is CASSESIPGSSGNTDTQYF. The CDR3 bases are TGCGCCAGCAGTGAGTCAATCCCCGGGAGTAGCGGGAACACAGATACGCAGTATTTT.

The genes are TRBV7-3 and TRBJ2-1; D not resolved. V lost 7 bases, J lost 6 bases, and 16 bases lay in between. The CDR3 extends over 14 amino acids. Germline CDR1 reads SGHTA; CDR2 reads FQGTGA. The DNA of the CDR3 is TGTGCCAGCACCCCCGGAAGCCAGTTCAATGAGCAGTTCTTC. Residues: CASTPGSQFNEQFF.

The CDR3 sequence is CSAHDPSYQETQYF. DNA for the CDR3: TGCAGTGCACATGACCCTTCGTACCAAGAGACCCAGTACTTC. V and J are TRBV20-1 and TRBJ2-5; D is uncertain. Trimming took off 6 bases at V and 0 bases at J, with 14 bases between the two ends. Germline V gene lookup returns CDR1 DFQATT and CDR2 SNEGSKA (reference sequence). The CDR3 consists of 14 residues.

This clonotype has just a few counts. V is TRBV29-1 and J is TRBJ2-1; D possibly corresponds to TRBD1 (5 bases). Per the germline V gene, CDR1 is SQVTM and CDR2 is ANQGSEA. The V end lost 7 bases, the J end lost 4 bases, and 8 bases lay between the germline ends. This CDR3 is 11 amino acids long. CDR3 coding DNA: TGCAGCGCAGACAGTTACAATGAGCAGTTCTTC. Translation gives CSADSYNEQFF.